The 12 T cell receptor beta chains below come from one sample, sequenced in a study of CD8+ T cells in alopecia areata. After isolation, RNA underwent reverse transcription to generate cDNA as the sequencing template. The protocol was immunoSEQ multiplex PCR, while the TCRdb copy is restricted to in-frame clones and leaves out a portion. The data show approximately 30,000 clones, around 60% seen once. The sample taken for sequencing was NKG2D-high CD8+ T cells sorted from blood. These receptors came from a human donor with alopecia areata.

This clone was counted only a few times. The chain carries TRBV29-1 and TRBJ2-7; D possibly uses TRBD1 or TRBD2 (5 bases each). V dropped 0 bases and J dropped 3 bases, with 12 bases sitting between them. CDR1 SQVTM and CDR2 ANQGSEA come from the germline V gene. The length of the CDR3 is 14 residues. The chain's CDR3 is CSVEDEGPHYEQYF. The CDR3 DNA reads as TGCAGCGTTGAAGATGAGGGGCCCCACTACGAGCAGTACTTC.

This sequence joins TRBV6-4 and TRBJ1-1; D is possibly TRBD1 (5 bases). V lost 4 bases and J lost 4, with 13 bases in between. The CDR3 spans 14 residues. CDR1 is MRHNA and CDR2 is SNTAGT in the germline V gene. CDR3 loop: CASSGRGDRTEAFF. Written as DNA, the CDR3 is TGTGCCAGCAGTGGTCGAGGGGACCGCACTGAAGCTTTCTTT.

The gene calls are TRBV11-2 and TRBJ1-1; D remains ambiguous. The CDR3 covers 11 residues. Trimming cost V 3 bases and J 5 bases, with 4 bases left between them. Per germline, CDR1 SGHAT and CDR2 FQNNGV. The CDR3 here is CASSFLTEAFF. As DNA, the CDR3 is TGTGCCAGCAGCTTCCTTACTGAAGCTTTCTTT.

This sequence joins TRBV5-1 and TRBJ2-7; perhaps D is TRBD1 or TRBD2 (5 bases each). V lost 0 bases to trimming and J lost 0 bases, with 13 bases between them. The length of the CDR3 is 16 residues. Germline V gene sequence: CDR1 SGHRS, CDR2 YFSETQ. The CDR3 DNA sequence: TGCGCCAGCAGCTTGGCCCGGGGCGGAAGCTCCTACGAGCAGTACTTC. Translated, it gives CASSLARGGSSYEQYF.

The CDR3 nucleotides are TGTGCCAGCAGTATCCCTTTTTCCGAGCAGTACTTC. Its translation is CASSIPFSEQYF. This chain links TRBV7-8 with TRBJ2-7; D call uncertain. V lost 6 bases and J lost 6, with 12 bases in between. CDR1 SGHVS and CDR2 FQNEAQ come from the germline V gene. CDR3 length equals 12 residues.

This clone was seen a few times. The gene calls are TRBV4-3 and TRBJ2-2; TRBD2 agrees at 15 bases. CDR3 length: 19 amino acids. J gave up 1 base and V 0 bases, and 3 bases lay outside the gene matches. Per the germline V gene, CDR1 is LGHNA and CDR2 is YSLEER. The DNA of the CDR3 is TGCGCCAGCAGCCAAGAGGGACTAGCGGGAGGAATGAACACCGGGGAGCTGTTTTTT. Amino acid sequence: CASSQEGLAGGMNTGELFF.

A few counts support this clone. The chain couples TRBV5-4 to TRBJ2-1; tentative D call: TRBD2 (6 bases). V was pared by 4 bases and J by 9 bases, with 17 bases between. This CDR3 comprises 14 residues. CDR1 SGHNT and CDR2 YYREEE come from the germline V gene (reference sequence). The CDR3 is CASSLRDLLFEQFF. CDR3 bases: TGTGCCAGCAGCCTCCGGGACTTACTTTTTGAGCAGTTCTTC.

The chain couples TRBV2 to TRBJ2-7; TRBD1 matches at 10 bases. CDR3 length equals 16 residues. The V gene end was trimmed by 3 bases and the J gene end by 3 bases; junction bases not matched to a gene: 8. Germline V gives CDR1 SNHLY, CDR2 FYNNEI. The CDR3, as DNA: TGTGCCAGCAGTGACGGGGACAGGGGCGAAGACTACGAGCAGTACTTC. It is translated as CASSDGDRGEDYEQYF.

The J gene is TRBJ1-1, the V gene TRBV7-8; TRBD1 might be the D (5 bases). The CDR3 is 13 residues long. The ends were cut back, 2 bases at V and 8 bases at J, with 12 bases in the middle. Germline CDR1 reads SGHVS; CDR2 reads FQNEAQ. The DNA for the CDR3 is TGTGCCAGCAGCTTATTTTCAGGGACGGAAGCTTTCTTT. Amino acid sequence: CASSLFSGTEAFF.

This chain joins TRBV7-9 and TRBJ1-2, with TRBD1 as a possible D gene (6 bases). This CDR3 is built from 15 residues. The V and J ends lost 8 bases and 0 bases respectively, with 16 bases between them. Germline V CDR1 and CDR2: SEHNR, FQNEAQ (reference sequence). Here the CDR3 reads CASHPGGRTNYGYTF. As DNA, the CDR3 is TGTGCCAGCCACCCCGGGGGGCGGACTAACTATGGCTACACCTTC.

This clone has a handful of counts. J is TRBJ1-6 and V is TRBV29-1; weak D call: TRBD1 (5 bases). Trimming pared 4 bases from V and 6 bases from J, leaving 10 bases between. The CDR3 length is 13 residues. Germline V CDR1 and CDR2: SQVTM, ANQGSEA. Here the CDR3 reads CSVADRVNSPLHF. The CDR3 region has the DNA TGCAGCGTTGCCGACAGAGTTAATTCACCCCTCCACTTT.

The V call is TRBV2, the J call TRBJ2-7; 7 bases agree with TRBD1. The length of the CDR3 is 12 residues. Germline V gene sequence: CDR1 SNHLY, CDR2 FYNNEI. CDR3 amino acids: CATDRASYEQYF. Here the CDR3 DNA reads TGTGCTACAGACAGGGCCTCCTACGAGCAGTACTTC.